Detailed here is one TCR beta chain. These data are taken from a study of blood T cell repertoires in COVID-19. Overall study: From T cells, B-cell-depleted T cells, or PBMCs came the material, which was cDNA or gDNA.

In the original workflow: Using reference gene primer amplification, nucleated cell counts were estimated. This table comes from immunoSEQ multiplex PCR, and its TCRdb copy is limited to in-frame clones, with some not included. The V and J calls and the clone size are those of that table, but D and trimming were determined from the DNA. This table has approximately 380,000 clones, 85% appearing once. This TCR derives from a woman aged 18-29 years with acute or convalescent COVID-19. Sample: peripheral blood.

In DNA form, the CDR3 reads TGTGCCAGCAGCGGTCTCTACGAGCAGTACTTC. It encodes CASSGLYEQYF. The chain couples TRBV12-3 or TRBV12-4 to TRBJ2-7; D is ambiguous. Trimming pared 6 bases from V and 3 bases from J, leaving 6 bases between. The CDR3 length is 11 residues.